Included here is one T cell receptor (beta chain) sequence, with context. The data derive from a study of OX40 agonist ivuxolimab in advanced cancers. Data came from immunoSEQ multiplex PCR; TCRdb stores just in-frame clones and leaves some out. The sample records some 62,000 clones, about four fifths being singletons. The CDR3 extends over 16 amino acids. The germline V gene has CDR1 SGHTA and CDR2 FQGTGA. The V and J ends lost 2 bases and 0 bases respectively, with 10 bases between them. This receptor was obtained from an adult with an advanced solid tumor such as melanoma, head and neck, liver or kidney cancer. This sample comprised CD4+ or CD8+ T cells sorted from blood, obtained in a trial of the OX40 agonist ivuxolimab. The chain employs TRBV7-3 and TRBJ2-2; D remains unclear. For the CDR3, the DNA is TGTGCCAGCAGCTTAGTTGGCGGCCCGAACACCGGGGAGCTGTTTTTT. Translated: CASSLVGGPNTGELFF.